These 22 T cell receptor beta chains came from one sample sequenced in a study of shared clonotypes between healthy human individuals. Here immunoSEQ multiplex PCR was the method, and the copy in TCRdb shows in-frame clones only, minus some. The sample gives about 470,000 clones, roughly 80% of which show up once; 13% is in the top ten. Sequenced sample: PBMCs. These receptors were taken from a woman between 35 and 50 years old in good health. Some clones in this sample may be carry-over from other donors' samples.

This clone has more than one count but fewer than ten. One end of the junction varies from germline; a read error may be responsible. The genes are TRBV6-1 and TRBJ2-6; the match to TRBD1 covers 10 bases. Germline assignment: CDR1 MNHNS and CDR2 SASEGT. The CDR3 consists of 15 residues. CDR3 in DNA: TGTGCCAGCAGTGTCACCGGGACAGGGGCCGACGTCCTGACTTTC. It yields the protein CASSVTGTGADVLTF.

This clone occurred once. The rearrangement links TRBV6-5 to TRBJ1-1, with 7 positions matching TRBD1. V shed 6 bases and J 2 bases; nucleotides not matched to a gene: 6. Germline values: CDR1 MNHEY, CDR2 SVGAGI. The CDR3 covers 14 residues. The CDR3 protein is CASSLGTDNTEAFF. The CDR3 DNA is TGTGCCAGCAGCCTAGGGACAGATAACACTGAAGCTTTCTTT.

V usage is TRBV5-1 and J usage is TRBJ2-1, with TRBD1 matching over 7 bases. The CDR3 spans 15 residues. J gave up 4 bases and V 0 bases, and 4 bases lay outside the gene matches. The germline V gene has CDR1 SGHRS and CDR2 YFSETQ. The DNA for the CDR3 is TGCGCCAGCAGCTTGGGGGGACAGATGTACAATGAGCAGTTCTTC. Its protein is CASSLGGQMYNEQFF.

The V and J genes are TRBV15 and TRBJ2-1, with 12 nucleotides matching TRBD1. Germline loops: CDR1 LNHNV, CDR2 YYDKDF (reference sequence). V was clipped by 11 bases and J by 9 bases; unmatched bases: 8. CDR3 length: 13 amino acids. The CDR3 here is CAVRDRGLGEQFF. CDR3 coding DNA: TGTGCCGTCCGGGACAGGGGGCTGGGTGAGCAGTTCTTC.

V gene TRBV28 combines with J gene TRBJ1-5; maybe TRBD1 (6 bases). This CDR3 is 15 amino acids long. The germline CDR1 and CDR2 sequences are MDHEN and SYDVKM. The ends were cut back, 6 bases at V and 4 bases at J, with 16 bases in the middle. This chain's CDR3 is CASSPGGRGNQPQHF. CDR3 sequence (DNA): TGTGCCAGCAGCCCGGGGGGGCGCGGGAATCAGCCCCAGCATTTT. The variable domain in full, completed from reference TRBV28 and TRBJ1-5, reads DVKVTQSSRYLVKRTGEKVFLECVQDMDHENMFWYRQDPGLGLRLIYFSYDVKMKEKGDIPEGYSVSREKKERFSLILESASTNQTSMYLCASSPGGRGNQPQHFGDGTRLSIL.

The chain employs TRBV9 and TRBJ2-5, with D perhaps given as TRBD1 or TRBD2 (5 bases each). The V gene's germline CDR1 is SGDLS and CDR2 YYNGEE. Trimming left V 1 base short and J 4 bases short, with 11 bases between. The CDR3 is made up of 14 amino acids. CDR3 nucleotides: TGTGCCAGCAGCGTAAACCAGGGAGTAGAGACCCAGTACTTC. Protein: CASSVNQGVETQYF.

In nucleotides, the CDR3 is TGTGCCAGCAGCTTGGCGGGGACCCCCAAAAACATTCAGTACTTC. It is translated as CASSLAGTPKNIQYF. The rearrangement links TRBV5-4 to TRBJ2-4; D may be TRBD1 or TRBD2 (5 bases each). With 0 bases removed from V and 2 bases from J, the gap between germline ends came to 9 bases. Germline CDR1 and CDR2: SGHNT and YYREEE (reference sequence). The CDR3 loop spans 15 amino acids.

This sequence joins TRBV23-1 and TRBJ2-5; D may be TRBD2 (5 bases). TRBV23-1 is classed as an ORF, of uncertain function. The CDR3 extends over 13 amino acids. Trimming left V 10 bases short and J 5 bases short, with 17 bases between. Here the CDR3 DNA reads TGCGCCACACCAAGACGGGAACTTGAGACCCAGTACTTC. This codes for CATPRRELETQYF.

This clone has only a few counts. The chain employs TRBV18 and TRBJ1-1; no clear D gene. Germline values: CDR1 KGHSH, CDR2 LQKENI. The CDR3 has 13 amino acids. Trimming removed 6 bases from V and 1 base from J, with 9 bases in between. CDR3 protein: CASSGGWNTEAFF. CDR3 nucleotides: TGTGCCAGCTCCGGAGGGTGGAACACTGAAGCTTTCTTT.

CDR3 nucleotides: TGTGCCAGCAAAGCGGACAGTCACTATGGCTACACCTTC. It translates to CASKADSHYGYTF. The rearrangement links TRBV25-1 to TRBJ1-2; weak D call: TRBD1 (6 bases). Trimming removed 7 bases from V and 3 bases from J, with 12 bases in between. The CDR3 extends over 13 amino acids. Germline V gene lookup returns CDR1 MGHDK and CDR2 SYGVNS.

The chain combines TRBV27 with TRBJ1-1, with a tentative D call TRBD1 (5 bases). The germline V and J ends were trimmed by 5 bases and 3 bases, with 10 bases remaining between them. The germline V gene encodes CDR1 MNHEY and CDR2 SMNVEV (reference sequence). There are 13 residues in the CDR3. The CDR3 nucleotides are TGTGCCAGCAGTCGTTGGGGGTACACTGAAGCTTTCTTT. Its protein is CASSRWGYTEAFF.

The V call is TRBV7-6, the J call TRBJ2-2; perhaps TRBD2 as D (6 bases). The V and J ends lost 2 bases and 6 bases respectively, with 16 bases between them. The CDR3 contains 16 residues. The germline V gene has CDR1 SGHVS and CDR2 FNYEAQ. DNA of the CDR3: TGTGCCAGCAGCTTAATGCGGGATAAGTTGGCCGGGGAGCTGTTTTTT. It codes for CASSLMRDKLAGELFF.

The gene calls are TRBV7-6 and TRBJ1-1; D is unclear. V lost 3 bases to trimming and J lost 1 base, with 6 bases between them. The CDR3 runs to 13 residues. Germline-derived CDR1 and CDR2 are SGHVS and FNYEAQ. The CDR3 is CASSFSANTEAFF. CDR3 DNA: TGTGCCAGCAGCTTTAGCGCGAACACTGAAGCTTTCTTT.

The chain has TRBV4-3 and TRBJ2-1, with 9 bases identical to TRBD1. The CDR3 totals 16 residues. The trim removed 4 bases at V and 1 base at J, leaving 5 bases unmatched. The germline gives CDR1 LGHNA, CDR2 YSLEER. The CDR3 DNA sequence: TGCGCCAGCAGCCCCTCGACAGGGGGTTCCTACAATGAGCAGTTCTTC. Encoded protein: CASSPSTGGSYNEQFF.

The rearrangement uses TRBV10-2 and TRBJ2-5; unclear D gene. This CDR3 is 15 amino acids long. V dropped 3 bases and J dropped 2 bases, with 13 bases sitting between them. Germline lookup yields CDR1 WSHSY and CDR2 SAAADI. The CDR3 DNA sequence: TGCGCCAGCAGTGAACCAAGTGGTCCTCAAGAGACCCAGTACTTC. Its translation: CASSEPSGPQETQYF.

This clone was counted a single time. The rearrangement uses TRBV27 and TRBJ2-2; 7 bases match TRBD1. The CDR3 spans 15 residues. V was pared by 4 bases and J by 6 bases, with 8 bases of the junction left unmatched. CDR1 is MNHEY, CDR2 SMNVEV, per germline (reference sequence). As DNA, the CDR3 is TGTGCCAGCAGTTGGGGATTCACAGGGGCCGGGGAGCTGTTTTTT. It codes for CASSWGFTGAGELFF.

This clone was recorded at least ten times. The V call is TRBV6-4, the J call TRBJ1-5; 7 bases align to TRBD1. Looked up from germline, CDR1 is MRHNA and CDR2 is SNTAGT. V trimming: 6 bases; J trimming: 1 base; junction bases outside the gene matches: 3. The CDR3 length is 14 residues. Written as DNA, the CDR3 is TGTGCCAGCAGCCCGACAGGGAGCAATCAGCCCCAGCATTTT. Translated, it gives CASSPTGSNQPQHF.

This sequence joins TRBV6-5 and TRBJ2-4; 8 bases line up with TRBD2. The CDR3 sequence is 15 residues long. Germline lookup yields CDR1 MNHEY and CDR2 SVGAGI. The trim removed 7 bases at V and 1 base at J, leaving 6 bases unmatched. The CDR3 sequence is CASTPGGMAKNIQYF. DNA of the CDR3: TGTGCCAGCACCCCGGGGGGGATGGCCAAAAACATTCAGTACTTC.

V gene TRBV4-1 combines with J gene TRBJ2-2; 10 nucleotides align to TRBD2. V was clipped by 0 bases and J by 7 bases; unmatched bases: 11. Germline CDR1 is MGHRA and CDR2 is YSYEKL. This CDR3 comprises 18 residues. CDR3 protein: CASSQDQREGLKSGELFF. The CDR3 DNA is TGCGCCAGCAGCCAAGATCAGCGGGAGGGCCTAAAGAGCGGGGAGCTGTTTTTT.

The gene calls are TRBV5-4 and TRBJ1-5; D possibly corresponds to TRBD1 (5 bases). Per the germline V gene, CDR1 is SGHNT and CDR2 is YYREEE (reference sequence). The CDR3 is 14 amino acids. V shed 1 base and J shed 5 bases, with 10 bases lying between them. The CDR3 is CASSLQGVDQPQHF. CDR3 sequence (DNA): TGTGCCAGCAGCTTGCAAGGGGTGGATCAGCCCCAGCATTTT.

J is TRBJ2-7 and V is TRBV6-5; possibly TRBD1 or TRBD2 for D (5 bases each). The V gene's germline CDR1 is MNHEY and CDR2 SVGAGI. V was trimmed by 6 bases and J by 4 bases, leaving 16 bases between them. This CDR3 has 14 amino acids. CDR3 sequence reads: CASSRSRDGYEQYF. CDR3 coding DNA: TGTGCCAGCAGCCGGTCCCGGGACGGATACGAGCAGTACTTC.

The chain uses TRBV4-2 and TRBJ2-1, with D unclear. The length of the CDR3 is 16 residues. V lost 1 base and J 0 bases, leaving 10 bases between the germline ends. Germline V gene sequence: CDR1 LGHNA, CDR2 YNFKEQ. In DNA form, the CDR3 reads TGTGCCAGCAGCCAAGCAGTGCGGAGCTCCTACAATGAGCAGTTCTTC. Translation gives CASSQAVRSSYNEQFF.